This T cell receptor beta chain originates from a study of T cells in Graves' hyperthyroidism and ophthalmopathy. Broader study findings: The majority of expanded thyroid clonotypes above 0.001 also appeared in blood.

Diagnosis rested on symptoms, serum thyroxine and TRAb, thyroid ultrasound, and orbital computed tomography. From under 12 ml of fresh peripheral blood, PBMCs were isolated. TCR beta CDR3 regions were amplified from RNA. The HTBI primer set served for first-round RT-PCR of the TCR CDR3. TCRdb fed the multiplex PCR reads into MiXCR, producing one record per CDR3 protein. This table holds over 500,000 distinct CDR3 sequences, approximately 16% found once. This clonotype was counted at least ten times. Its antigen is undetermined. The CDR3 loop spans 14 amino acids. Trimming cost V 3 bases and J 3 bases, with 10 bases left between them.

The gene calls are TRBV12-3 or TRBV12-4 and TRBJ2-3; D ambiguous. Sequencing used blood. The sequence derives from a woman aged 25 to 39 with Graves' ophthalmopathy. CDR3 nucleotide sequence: TGTGCCAGCAGTTTTCTCTTGAAGACAGATACGCAGTATTTT. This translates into CASSFLLKTDTQYF.